The following is a TCR beta chain sequence with its context. Its antigen is currently unknown. This record belongs to a study of early T cells in non-severe SARS-CoV-2 infection. At the level of the study: Chains were not paired, and sequencing was done on bulk RNA from unsorted whole blood. Study-wide findings and caveats: VDJdb-based matching was biased toward anti-spike CD8 responses and missed private and CD4 specificities.

Individual cDNA molecules were tagged with unique molecular identifiers. TCRdb fed the 5' RACE reads into MiXCR, producing one record per CDR3 protein. The sample records just under 65,000 distinct CDR3 sequences, about 11% being singletons. The CDR3 sequence is 15 residues long. The germline CDR1 and CDR2 sequences are SGDLS and YYNGEE. Trimming took off 4 bases at V and 3 bases at J, with 16 bases between the two ends. The V gene is TRBV9, the J gene TRBJ1-2, with a weak D call TRBD1 (5 bases). This receptor was identified in an adult who was a healthcare worker with PCR-confirmed SARS-CoV-2 infection or an uninfected control (not recorded which). Specimen: whole blood, collected at baseline. The CDR3 region has the DNA TGTGCCAGCAGCCCTCCTAGCGGGGACTACTATGGCTACACCTTC. Translated: CASSPPSGDYYGYTF.